The clone carrying this TCR beta chain has only one observation. The antigen remains undetermined. The data derive from a study of graft-versus-host responses after intestinal transplantation. Looking at the study overall: Every one of the recipients received anti-thymocyte globulin induction and afterwards took tacrolimus and steroids for about 3 years.

The CDR3 runs 15 residues. Germline loops: CDR1 SGHVS, CDR2 FNYEAQ. Trimming took off 0 bases at V and 8 bases at J, with 13 bases between the two ends. Broader study findings: Declines in HvG clones occurring early post-transplant were associated with peak circulating GvH clone levels. There were GvH clones found in recipient marrow, and some of them appeared first in ileum or blood.

The method was immunoSEQ multiplex PCR; TCRdb's version includes in-frame clones alone and lacks a portion of them. This sample yields just over 95,000 clones, of which around nine tenths are seen a single time; around 0.18% belongs to the top ten. Sequences were derived from unstimulated CD4+ T cells sorted from spleen or lymph node cells, sampled before intestinal transplant. The receptor was derived from a human donor who received an intestinal transplant. This sequence joins TRBV7-6 and TRBJ1-4; D is unclear. The CDR3 sequence: CASSLAAGSFEKLFF. The CDR3 DNA follows: TGTGCCAGCAGCTTAGCTGCGGGGAGTTTCGAAAAACTGTTTTTT.